This T cell receptor (beta chain) is from a study of CD8 T cells in acute hepatitis C reinfection. As for time point: naive CD8 control sorted from an acute-time-point sample. Sequenced by immunoSEQ multiplex PCR; TCRdb stores in-frame clones only, minus some. Of 30,000 to 40,000 clones listed, 80% to 90% are singletons. Findings and limits, study-wide: NS3-1073 specific repertoires were highly diverse across all groups.

Germline V gene sequence: CDR1 SGHAT, CDR2 FQNNGV. This CDR3 region has 12 residues. V was shortened by 6 bases and J by 9 bases, with 12 bases between the two germline ends. Concerning this clone: Its antigen is unknown.

The sequence came from a woman younger than 35 who spontaneously cleared hepatitis C infection. The sequenced material came from naive CD8+ T cells from PBMCs. This chain joins TRBV11-2 and TRBJ2-1; no clear D gene. CDR3 residues: CASSYSDSEQFF. In DNA, the CDR3 is TGTGCCAGCAGTTATAGTGATAGTGAGCAGTTCTTC.